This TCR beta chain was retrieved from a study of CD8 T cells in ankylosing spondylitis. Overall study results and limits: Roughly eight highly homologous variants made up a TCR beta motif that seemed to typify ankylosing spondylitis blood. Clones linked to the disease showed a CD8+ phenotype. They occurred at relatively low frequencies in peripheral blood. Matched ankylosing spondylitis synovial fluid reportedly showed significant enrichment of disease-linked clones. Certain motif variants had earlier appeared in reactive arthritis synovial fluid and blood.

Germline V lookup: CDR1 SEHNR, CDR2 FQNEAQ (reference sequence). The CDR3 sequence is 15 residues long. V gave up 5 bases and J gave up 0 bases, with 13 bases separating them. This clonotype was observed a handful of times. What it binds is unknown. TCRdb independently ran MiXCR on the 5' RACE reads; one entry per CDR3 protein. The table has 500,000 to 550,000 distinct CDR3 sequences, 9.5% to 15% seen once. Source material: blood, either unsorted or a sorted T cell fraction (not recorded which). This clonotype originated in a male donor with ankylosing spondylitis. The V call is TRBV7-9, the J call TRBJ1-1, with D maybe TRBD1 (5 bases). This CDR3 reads CASSASTVMNTEAFF. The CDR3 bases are TGTGCCAGCAGCGCATCGACAGTTATGAACACTGAAGCTTTCTTT.